This T cell receptor beta chain was sequenced in a study of T cells in Graves' hyperthyroidism and ophthalmopathy. Study-wide findings and caveats: In simple terms, a model built on 13 V-J features told ophthalmopathy apart from stable hyperthyroidism. Most clonotypes expanded in the thyroid (above 0.001) were also present in blood.

This clonotype was counted at least ten times. Its matching antigen is unknown. In germline, CDR1 is DFQATT, CDR2 SNEGSKA (reference sequence). V dropped 5 bases and J dropped 3; count of bases not matched to a gene: 13. CDR3 size: 15 residues. Amplification targeted TCR beta CDR3 regions from RNA transcripts. The TCR CDR3 first-round RT-PCR relied on the HTBI primer set. TCRdb recomputed calls from the multiplex PCR reads with MiXCR, one row per CDR3 protein. The table has hundreds of thousands of distinct CDR3 sequences, roughly 14% seen once. The sequence came from a woman aged 25-40 years with Graves' hyperthyroidism. The chain recombines TRBV20-1 with TRBJ2-7; 7 bases line up with TRBD2. Source material: blood. The CDR3 bases are TGCAGTGCTTCGGCTAGCGGCACATACGGCTACGAGCAGTACTTC. Residues: CSASASGTYGYEQYF.